This T cell receptor (beta chain) originates from a study of T-cell memory formation after mild COVID-19. Study-wide context: Largely, TCR clusters stayed within a single donor. General study results and limits: Clones shrinking from day 15 to 85 showed even CD4/CD8 mixes; later expanders tilted CD4+. Memory cells collected pre-infection included some clones that later responded, suggesting cross-reactive memory joined.

This clonotype was seen more than once but under ten times. Its antigen is currently unknown. Sample barcodes and UMIs were carried by the TCR alpha and TCR beta cDNA libraries that 5'RACE generated with constant-segment primers. TCRdb called the 5' RACE reads again in MiXCR, with one record for every CDR3 protein. Among 350,000 to 550,000 distinct CDR3 sequences listed, under 20% were seen once. This CDR3 spans 15 amino acids. Trimming removed 0 bases from V and 10 bases from J; junction bases left unmatched: 5. Germline V CDR1 and CDR2: SGDLS, YYNGEE. This TCR derives from a man aged 18 to 30 who had mild COVID-19 (a few samples of this study predate the infection). Cell type and time point are not known. The V gene is TRBV9, the J gene TRBJ2-1; 12 nucleotides line up with TRBD1. The sequenced sample was PBMCs or a T cell subset sorted from them (not recorded which). CDR3 protein: CASSVGGQGAGEQFF. As DNA, the CDR3 is TGTGCCAGCAGCGTAGGGGGACAGGGGGCGGGAGAGCAGTTCTTC.